Shown below are 26 T cell receptor beta chains from a single sample sequenced in a study of T cells in Graves' hyperthyroidism and ophthalmopathy. Researchers amplified the TCR beta CDR3 regions from RNA transcripts. HTBI primers were the set used in a first-round RT-PCR of the TCR CDR3. Each CDR3 protein is one row after TCRdb ran MiXCR on the multiplex PCR reads. The sample yields approximately 530,000 distinct CDR3 sequences, about 20% seen once. Sequencing input: blood. The receptors were sampled from a man in his forties or fifties with Graves' ophthalmopathy.

This clonotype was seen many times. The chain has TRBV28 and TRBJ2-3; no clear D gene. The CDR3 length is 14 residues. V was clipped by 5 bases and J by 0 bases, with 9 bases between them. Germline V lookup: CDR1 MDHEN, CDR2 SYDVKM. DNA for the CDR3: TGTGCCAGCAGTCGAAAGGACAGCACAGATACGCAGTATTTT. This sequence encodes CASSRKDSTDTQYF. Full variable domain (missing parts from reference TRBV28 and TRBJ2-3): DVKVTQSSRYLVKRTGEKVFLECVQDMDHENMFWYRQDPGLGLRLIYFSYDVKMKEKGDIPEGYSVSREKKERFSLILESASTNQTSMYLCASSRKDSTDTQYFGPGTRLTVL.

The chain links TRBV5-6 to TRBJ2-2, with D unresolved. The length of the CDR3 is 15 residues. In germline, CDR1 is SGHDT, CDR2 YYEEEE. Between the trimmed V and J ends, which lost 2 bases and 6 bases, there was a span of 14 bases. CDR3 in amino acids: CASSFLSVRPGELFF. The CDR3 region has the DNA TGTGCCAGCAGCTTTTTGTCAGTCCGGCCCGGGGAGCTGTTTTTT.

The gene calls are TRBV6-1 and TRBJ2-1, with D perhaps matching TRBD2 (5 bases). CDR1 MNHNS and CDR2 SASEGT come from the germline V gene. The CDR3 runs to 15 residues. Trimming removed 3 bases at V and 6 bases at J, with 15 bases between. CDR3 nucleotides: TGTGCCAGCAGTGAGTACAATTCGAGGGCCAATGAGCAGTTCTTC. This gives the protein CASSEYNSRANEQFF.

This clonotype appeared a few times. The gene calls are TRBV20-1 and TRBJ2-5, with TRBD2 matching over 8 bases. The junction had 5 bases not matched to a gene; V was cut back by 2 bases and J by 3 bases. This CDR3 comprises 14 residues. Germline V gene sequence: CDR1 DFQATT, CDR2 SNEGSKA (reference sequence). CDR3 bases: TGCAGTGCTAGAAAAGCGGGGGTAAAAGAGACCCAGTACTTC. Amino acids: CSARKAGVKETQYF.

This clonotype was recorded a few times. The chain joins TRBV30 to TRBJ1-2, with TRBD1 as a possible D gene (5 bases). CDR1 and CDR2 from the germline V gene are GTSNPN and SVGIG (reference sequence). V lost 1 base, J lost 4 bases, and 28 bases lay in between. This CDR3 contains 19 residues. The chain's CDR3 is CAWSARPGGESWSVYGYTF. CDR3 bases: TGTGCCTGGAGTGCCCGTCCGGGGGGAGAGAGTTGGTCGGTCTATGGCTACACCTTC.

This clonotype was picked up a small number of times. The chain uses TRBV29-1 and TRBJ2-5; D is possibly TRBD2 (6 bases). Trimming removed 4 bases from V and 2 bases from J, with 14 bases in between. This CDR3 has 14 amino acids. Germline values: CDR1 SQVTM, CDR2 ANQGSEA. The CDR3 sequence: CSVVLAAGQETQYF. CDR3 coding DNA: TGCAGCGTTGTATTAGCGGCAGGACAAGAGACCCAGTACTTC.

CDR3 nucleotide sequence: TGTGCCAGCAGTTTTCCGTTAGCCGGGGAGCTGTTTTTT. This translates into CASSFPLAGELFF. The chain employs TRBV27 and TRBJ2-2; no definite D call. The CDR3 runs to 13 residues. Germline-derived CDR1 and CDR2 are MNHEY and SMNVEV (reference sequence). V lost 3 bases to trimming and J lost 6 bases, with 8 bases between them.

This clonotype has a count of ten or more. The chain recombines TRBV6-2 or TRBV6-3 with TRBJ2-2; D is ambiguous. The CDR3 length is 14 residues. Germline CDR1 is MNHEY and CDR2 is SVGEGT. The V end lost 6 bases, the J end lost 1 base, and 9 bases lay between the germline ends. The CDR3 sequence is CASSSTENTGELFF. The CDR3 nucleotides are TGTGCCAGCAGCTCCACAGAGAACACCGGGGAGCTGTTTTTT.

This clonotype was found a few times. The gene calls are TRBV27 and TRBJ1-2; D call uncertain. V lost 0 bases to trimming and J lost 7 bases, with 18 bases between them. The CDR3 sequence is 16 residues long. CDR1 MNHEY and CDR2 SMNVEV come from the germline V gene (reference sequence). For the CDR3, the DNA is TGTGCCAGCAGTTTATCGAGTGAAACCCTACGGGGTGGCTACACCTTC. As protein: CASSLSSETLRGGYTF.

This clonotype was seen at least ten times. The chain uses TRBV7-8 and TRBJ2-7, with a tentative D call TRBD1 (5 bases). Germline V gene data show CDR1 as SGHVS and CDR2 as FQNEAQ. The CDR3 loop spans 12 amino acids. Trimming took off 3 bases at V and 6 bases at J, with 9 bases between the two ends. Here the CDR3 reads CASSFSRVEQYF. CDR3 in DNA: TGTGCCAGCAGCTTCTCCAGGGTCGAGCAGTACTTC.

This clonotype was observed at least ten times. The V and J genes are TRBV18 and TRBJ2-7; D ambiguous. This CDR3 spans 14 amino acids. Trimming left V 2 bases short and J 6 bases short, with 14 bases between. Germline CDR1 KGHSH, CDR2 LQKENI. CDR3 DNA sequence: TGTGCCAGCTCACCAGGGTCCCTGTCAGCCGAGCAGTACTTC. This gives the protein CASSPGSLSAEQYF. Based on the CDR3 plus reference TRBV18 and TRBJ2-7, the full variable domain is NAGVMQNPRHLVRRRGQEARLRCSPMKGHSHVYWYRQLPEEGLKFMVYLQKENIIDESGMPKERFSAEFPKEGPSILRIQQVVRGDSAAYFCASSPGSLSAEQYFGPGTRLTVT.

This clonotype was detected ten times or more. The chain joins TRBV3-1 to TRBJ2-2; maybe TRBD2 (6 bases). Germline loops: CDR1 LGHDT, CDR2 YNNKEL (reference sequence). The V gene lost 1 base and the J gene lost 5 bases, with 11 bases spanning the gap. The CDR3 covers 15 residues. CDR3 amino acids: CASSQVASVTGELFF. Here the CDR3 DNA reads TGTGCCAGCAGCCAAGTGGCTAGCGTTACCGGGGAGCTGTTTTTT.

V usage is TRBV24-1 and J usage is TRBJ2-1; D is ambiguous. Trimming took 1 base from V and 7 from J, leaving 1 base between them. The CDR3 totals 11 residues. Germline V gene data show CDR1 as KGHDR and CDR2 as SFDVKD. The CDR3 sequence is CATSDLNEQFF. CDR3 nucleotides: TGTGCCACCAGTGATTTAAATGAGCAGTTCTTC.

Many counts were recorded for this clonotype. V and J are TRBV2 and TRBJ2-1; 7 nucleotides line up with TRBD1. The V segment lost 6 bases and the J segment 0 bases; nucleotides outside the gene matches: 5. In germline, CDR1 is SNHLY, CDR2 FYNNEI. CDR3 length: 15 amino acids. Here the CDR3 DNA reads TGTGCCAGCAGCCGACAGGGAAGCTCCTACAATGAGCAGTTCTTC. This encodes CASSRQGSSYNEQFF.

The rearrangement uses TRBV3-1 and TRBJ2-1, with 10 bases fitting TRBD2. The CDR3 loop spans 15 amino acids. Germline CDR1 LGHDT, CDR2 YNNKEL (reference sequence). Losses at the gene ends were 1 base for V and 9 bases for J; bases not matched to a gene: 6. The DNA of the CDR3 is TGTGCCAGCAGCCAAGTAACTAGCGGGATGTCTGAGCAGTTCTTC. Protein: CASSQVTSGMSEQFF.

The chain joins TRBV20-1 to TRBJ1-5, with 8 bases identical to TRBD1. The CDR3 totals 14 residues. The germline gives CDR1 DFQATT, CDR2 SNEGSKA (reference sequence). V lost 6 bases to trimming and J lost 6 bases; unmatched junction nucleotides: 10. CDR3 loop: CSANRDRNIQPQHF. DNA of the CDR3: TGCAGTGCCAACCGGGACAGGAATATTCAGCCCCAGCATTTT.

This clonotype was counted ten times or more. V usage is TRBV7-2 and J usage is TRBJ2-1, with TRBD2 identical over 11 bases. The CDR3 sequence is 21 residues long. V shed 5 bases and J 0 bases; nucleotides not matched to a gene: 18. Per the germline V gene, CDR1 is SGHTA and CDR2 is FQGNSA. CDR3 DNA: TGTGCCAGCAGCCCTCCTCGACCGGGACTAGCGGCGCTTAGCTCCTACAATGAGCAGTTCTTC. Encoded protein: CASSPPRPGLAALSSYNEQFF. The complete variable domain, with remaining parts taken from reference TRBV7-2 and TRBJ2-1, reads GAGVSQSPSNKVTEKGKDVELRCDPISGHTALYWYRQSLGQGLEFLIYFQGNSAPDKSGLPSDRFSAERTGGSVSTLTIQRTQQEDSAVYLCASSPPRPGLAALSSYNEQFFGPGTRLTVL.

This clonotype was detected a few times. The rearrangement joins TRBV28 to TRBJ1-6; the match to TRBD1 covers 9 bases. The germline gives CDR1 MDHEN, CDR2 SYDVKM. Losses at the gene ends were 7 bases for V and 10 bases for J; bases not matched to a gene: 11. This CDR3 region has 15 residues. The CDR3 DNA follows: TGTGCCAGCAATACCCGGGACAGGGTCGGCTCACCCCTCCACTTT. Its protein is CASNTRDRVGSPLHF. The whole variable domain, remainder taken from reference TRBV28 and TRBJ1-6, is DVKVTQSSRYLVKRTGEKVFLECVQDMDHENMFWYRQDPGLGLRLIYFSYDVKMKEKGDIPEGYSVSREKKERFSLILESASTNQTSMYLCASNTRDRVGSPLHFGNGTRLTVT.

This clonotype was counted between two and nine times. The rearrangement joins TRBV4-2 to TRBJ1-1; D remains ambiguous. The CDR3 extends over 11 amino acids. V was trimmed by 5 bases and J by 12 bases, leaving 13 bases between them. Germline assignment: CDR1 LGHNA and CDR2 YNFKEQ. CDR3 amino acids: CASSSSRGTFF. The CDR3 nucleotides read TGTGCCAGCAGCTCTTCCCGGGGAACTTTCTTT.

This clonotype was recorded at least ten times. Compared with germline, one end of the junction differs, possibly owing to a read error. The rearrangement joins TRBV5-1 to TRBJ1-1; D ambiguous. The CDR3 covers 14 residues. Germline-derived CDR1 and CDR2 are SGHRS and YFSETQ. CDR3 in amino acids: CASSLVGGNTEAFF. CDR3 in DNA: TGTGCCAGCAGTTTAGTGGGTGGGAACACTGAAGCTTTCTTT.

This clonotype was seen many times. The CDR3 nucleotides read TGTGCCAGCTCAGGGACAGACTATGGCTACACCTTC. Its protein is CASSGTDYGYTF. The chain joins TRBV2 to TRBJ1-2, with 7 bases aligning to TRBD1. The CDR3 sequence is 12 residues long. The V segment lost 8 bases and the J segment 3 bases; nucleotides outside the gene matches: 3. From germline, CDR1 is SNHLY and CDR2 FYNNEI.

This clonotype came up many times. The chain has TRBV28 and TRBJ1-1, with TRBD1 matching 8 bases. The CDR3 spans 17 residues. V gave up 6 bases and J gave up 1 base; unmatched junction bases: 13. Germline CDR1 MDHEN, CDR2 SYDVKM. This chain's CDR3 is CASRKSTGGSPNTEAFF. As DNA, the CDR3 is TGTGCCAGCAGAAAATCAACAGGGGGATCACCGAACACTGAAGCTTTCTTT.

On this clonotype: A much larger clone sits a single nucleotide away, making a read error possible. V and J are TRBV3-1 and TRBJ2-7; TRBD2 matches 7 bases. This CDR3 comprises 15 residues. The V gene's germline CDR1 is LGHDT and CDR2 YNNKEL (reference sequence). Germline trimming cut 0 bases from V and 7 bases from J; bases unmatched to any gene: 9. The CDR3 loop is CASSQDLFREDEQYF. Here the CDR3 DNA reads TGTGCCAGCAGCCAAGATCTGTTCCGGGAGGATGAGCAGTACTTC.

In its sample, this clonotype was seen many times. A junction boundary mismatches the germline segment, possibly from a read error. V gene TRBV5-1 combines with J gene TRBJ2-7; the match to TRBD2 covers 7 bases. The germline gives CDR1 SGHRS, CDR2 YFSETQ. The CDR3 has 15 amino acids. CDR3 nucleotide sequence: TGTGCCAGCAGCTTAGTTGGGGGAGGGACCTACGAGCAGTACTTC. This codes for CASSLVGGGTYEQYF.

This chain links TRBV10-3 with TRBJ2-7; the D is unclear. The CDR3 covers 13 residues. Per the germline V gene, CDR1 is ENHRY and CDR2 is SYGVKD. The V end was cut by 0 bases, the J end by 3 bases, with 6 bases between. CDR3 DNA sequence: TGTGCCATCAGTGAGTCAGGAAACTACGAGCAGTACTTC. As protein: CAISESGNYEQYF.

This clonotype was detected only a few times. This sequence joins TRBV9 and TRBJ1-2; D is perhaps TRBD1 (6 bases). The CDR3 covers 16 residues. V lost 0 bases to trimming and J lost 5 bases, with 17 bases between them. Per the germline V gene, CDR1 is SGDLS and CDR2 is YYNGEE. The CDR3: CASSVDRSGEGYGYTF. The CDR3 DNA follows: TGTGCCAGCAGCGTAGACCGATCAGGGGAGGGATATGGCTACACCTTC.